This T cell receptor beta chain was obtained from a study of blood T cell repertoires in COVID-19. In the study overall: T cells, B-cell-depleted T cells, or PBMCs provided the cDNA or gDNA that served as material.

Clones were read by immunoSEQ multiplex PCR, and TCRdb kept only the in-frame ones, dropping some. The data show almost 400,000 clones, roughly 88% seen once. Cohort assignment relied on participant-reported clinical history. This CDR3 is 13 amino acids long. Trimming removed 2 bases at V and 8 bases at J, with 13 bases between. From germline, CDR1 is SGHTS and CDR2 YDEGEE. Sequencing used PBMCs or T cells enriched from blood (not recorded which). This chain joins TRBV5-8 and TRBJ1-2; a possible D gene is TRBD1 (6 bases). This clonotype was obtained from a woman aged 25 to 39 with acute COVID-19. This chain's CDR3 is CASSFQGPVGYTF. The CDR3 DNA is TGTGCCAGCAGCTTTCAGGGGCCAGTCGGCTACACCTTC.